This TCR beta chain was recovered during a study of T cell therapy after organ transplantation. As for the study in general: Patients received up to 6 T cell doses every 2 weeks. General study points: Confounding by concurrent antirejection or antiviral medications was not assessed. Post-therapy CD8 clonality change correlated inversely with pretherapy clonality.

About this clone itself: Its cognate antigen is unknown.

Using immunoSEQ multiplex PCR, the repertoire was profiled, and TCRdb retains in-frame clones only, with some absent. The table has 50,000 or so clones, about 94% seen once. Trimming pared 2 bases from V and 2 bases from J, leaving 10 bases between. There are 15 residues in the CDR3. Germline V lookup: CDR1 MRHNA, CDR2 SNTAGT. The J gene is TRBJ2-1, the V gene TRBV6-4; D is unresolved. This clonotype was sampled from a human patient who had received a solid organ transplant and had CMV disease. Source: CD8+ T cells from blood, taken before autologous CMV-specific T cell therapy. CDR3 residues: CASSDTNPTYNEQFF. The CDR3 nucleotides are TGTGCCAGCAGTGACACCAATCCTACCTACAATGAGCAGTTCTTC.